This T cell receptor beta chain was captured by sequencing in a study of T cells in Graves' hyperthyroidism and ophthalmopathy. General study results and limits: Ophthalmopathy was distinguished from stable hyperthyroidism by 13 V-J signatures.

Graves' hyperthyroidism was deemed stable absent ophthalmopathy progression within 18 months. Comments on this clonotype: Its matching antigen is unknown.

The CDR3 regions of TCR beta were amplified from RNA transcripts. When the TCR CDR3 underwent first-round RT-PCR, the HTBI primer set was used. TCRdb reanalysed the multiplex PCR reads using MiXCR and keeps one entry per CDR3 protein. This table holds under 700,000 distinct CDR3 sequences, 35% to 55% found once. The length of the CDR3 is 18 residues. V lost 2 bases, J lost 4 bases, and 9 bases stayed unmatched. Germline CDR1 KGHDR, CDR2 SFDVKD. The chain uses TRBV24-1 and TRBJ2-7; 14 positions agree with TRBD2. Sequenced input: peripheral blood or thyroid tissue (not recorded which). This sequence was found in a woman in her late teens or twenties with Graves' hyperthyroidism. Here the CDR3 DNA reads TGTGCCACCAGTGATTCCCAGGGGACTAGCGGGAGTCAGTACGAGCAGTACTTC. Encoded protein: CATSDSQGTSGSQYEQYF.